This TCR beta chain comes out of a study of T cell responses to AZD1222 COVID-19 vaccine. General observations from the study: Among those given AZD1222, only five to seven were seropositive at baseline. Spike as a whole was targeted by vaccine-associated CD4 TCRs, dominant at 160-218 and 743-854. Close to half of all spike-specific TCRs reportedly target regions of the variants that are unmutated. Mostly white British, mostly female donors; authors suggested clonal diversity may be underestimated.

This clone was seen a handful of times. Its target is unknown. The CDR3 is made up of 15 amino acids. The trim removed 6 bases at V and 6 bases at J, leaving 13 bases unmatched. Germline V gene sequence: CDR1 MDHEN, CDR2 SYDVKM. Clones were read by immunoSEQ multiplex PCR, and TCRdb kept only the in-frame ones, dropping some. The data contain over 100,000 clones, over 90% of them seen just once; the ten biggest clones take up 1.5% to 2%. The chain links TRBV28 to TRBJ1-1, with 7 bases aligning to TRBD1. This sequence was found in an adult in good health. The sequencing used peripheral blood, collected on day 0 of AZD1222 vaccination. Here the CDR3 reads CASRKLTGRGAEAFF. CDR3 sequence (DNA): TGTGCCAGCAGGAAATTGACAGGGCGGGGGGCTGAAGCTTTCTTT.